This TCR beta chain was sequenced during a study of beta chain features in type 1 diabetes. General observations from the study: Within each of all four CD4+ subsets, Type 1 diabetes patients had TCRB CDR3s that were moderately but significantly shorter.

There are 14 residues in the CDR3. Trimming removed 0 bases from V and 2 bases from J, with 9 bases in between. CDR1 and CDR2 (germline): SGDLS, YYNGEE. About this clone: Antigen unknown.

Only one heparinised blood draw was taken per donor, and its volume averaged about 116 mL. Sequenced material consisted of expressed TCRB transcripts (all of the isolated RNA was reverse transcribed). Only in-frame clones appear in the TCRdb table, and some are missing; sequencing was by immunoSEQ multiplex PCR. Of approximately 270,000 clones listed, 13% to 15% are singletons. The genes are TRBV9 and TRBJ2-7, with TRBD1 as a possible D gene (5 bases). The sequence was collected from a young man with type 1 diabetes. Sequenced input: naive CD4+ T cells from blood. The CDR3, as DNA: TGTGCCAGCAGCGTAGACAGGATGCCCTACGAGCAGTACTTC. Its protein is CASSVDRMPYEQYF.